This T cell receptor (beta chain) is drawn from a study of blood T cell repertoires in COVID-19. Authors' processing steps: Reference gene primer amplification in the assay estimated nucleated cell counts. The protocol was immunoSEQ multiplex PCR, while the TCRdb copy is restricted to in-frame clones and leaves out a portion. V and J calls and clone size are those listed in that table; D and trimming were worked out from the DNA. This sample has approximately 230,000 clones, with 85% to 90% found just once. Residents of about two dozen US areas, aged about 18 to 89 years, made up the participants. Membership in each cohort depended on participant-reported clinical history. Two negative PCRs, clearance, or symptom resolution had been documented for recovered Cohort 3 donors. This clone came up once. The CDR3 is made up of 15 amino acids. Germline V gene sequence: CDR1 SGHTA, CDR2 FQGNSA. V gave up 1 base and J gave up 5 bases; unmatched junction bases: 4.

The chain joins TRBV7-2 to TRBJ2-5; TRBD1 aligns across 10 bases. Sequenced material: PBMCs or T cells enriched from blood (not recorded which). This TCR was recovered from a man in his forties or fifties who had recovered from COVID-19. CDR3: CASSLVGQGRETQYF. CDR3 in DNA: TGTGCCAGCAGCTTAGTGGGACAGGGGCGGGAGACCCAGTACTTC. Drawing the rest from reference TRBV7-2 and TRBJ2-5, the complete variable domain is GAGVSQSPSNKVTEKGKDVELRCDPISGHTALYWYRQSLGQGLEFLIYFQGNSAPDKSGLPSDRFSAERTGGSVSTLTIQRTQQEDSAVYLCASSLVGQGRETQYFGPGTRLLVL.